These 17 T cell receptor beta chains share one sample of origin, sequenced in a study of T cells in Graves' hyperthyroidism and ophthalmopathy. The investigators amplified TCR beta CDR3 regions from RNA transcripts. TCR CDR3 underwent first-round RT-PCR with the HTBI primer set. TCRdb independently ran MiXCR on the multiplex PCR reads; one entry per CDR3 protein. The sample contains around 600,000 distinct CDR3 sequences, approximately 15% of which appear only once. Input material: blood. All receptors come from a woman aged 18-30 years with Graves' ophthalmopathy.

This clonotype was seen more than once but under ten times. This sequence joins TRBV12-3 or TRBV12-4 and TRBJ2-6; 13 bases are a match to TRBD2. CDR3 length equals 20 residues. V shed 6 bases, J shed 0 bases, and the junction held 11 bases outside the gene matches. For the CDR3, the DNA is TGTGCCAGCAGATCCGGGACTAGCGGGAAGGCTGTCTCTGGGGCCAACGTCCTGACTTTC. Amino acid sequence: CASRSGTSGKAVSGANVLTF.

The sample holds many counts of this clonotype. J is TRBJ2-1 and V is TRBV6-1, with unresolved D. The CDR3 covers 15 residues. V lost 2 bases and J 3 bases, leaving 11 bases between the germline ends. CDR1 MNHNS and CDR2 SASEGT come from the germline V gene. The CDR3 DNA sequence: TGTGCCAGCAGTGAATATCTAGGAAGCTACAATGAGCAGTTCTTC. This codes for CASSEYLGSYNEQFF.

In this sample, this clonotype turned up many times. V usage is TRBV7-9 and J usage is TRBJ1-4; 11 bases match TRBD1. After removal of 5 bases from V and 6 bases from J, the junction contained 5 bases not matched to a gene. This CDR3 comprises 15 residues. CDR1 is SEHNR and CDR2 is FQNEAQ in the germline V gene (reference sequence). The CDR3, as DNA: TGTGCCAGCAGCACGTGGACAGGGGGCTATGAAAAACTGTTTTTT. Its protein is CASSTWTGGYEKLFF.

J is TRBJ1-5 and V is TRBV7-9, with TRBD1 as a possible D gene (5 bases). Deletions cut 1 base from V and 8 bases from J, with 18 bases between. The CDR3 contains 16 residues. Looked up from germline, CDR1 is SEHNR and CDR2 is FQNEAQ (reference sequence). The CDR3: CASSLVGAGPVKPQHF. In nucleotides, the CDR3 is TGTGCCAGCAGCTTAGTTGGAGCGGGACCTGTGAAGCCCCAGCATTTT. The full variable domain, rest sourced from reference TRBV7-9 and TRBJ1-5, is DTGVSQNPRHKITKRGQNVTFRCDPISEHNRLYWYRQTLGQGPEFLTYFQNEAQLEKSRLLSDRFSAERPKGSFSTLEIQRTEQGDSAMYLCASSLVGAGPVKPQHFGDGTRLSIL.

As concerns this clonotype: This may arise from a read error, as a much more abundant clone is one base away. No conserved phenylalanine or tryptophan ends this CDR3, so it is likely a read error. This chain uses TRBV28 with TRBJ2-7; D is perhaps TRBD1 (7 bases). The V and J ends lost 4 bases and 5 bases respectively, with 15 bases between them. The CDR3 extends over 14 amino acids. CDR1 and CDR2 (germline): MDHEN, SYDVKM. CDR3 sequence reads: CASSSETGRNEQYL. The CDR3 region has the DNA TGTGCCAGCAGTTCGGAGACAGGGAGGAACGAGCAGTACCTC.

There are many counts of this clonotype. This chain's CDR3 is CASSFSDRGNEQYF. The CDR3, as DNA: TGTGCCAGCAGTTTCTCCGACAGGGGGAACGAGCAGTACTTC. The chain joins TRBV12-3 or TRBV12-4 to TRBJ2-7; 9 bases align to TRBD1. V was pared by 3 bases and J by 5 bases, with 5 bases of the junction left unmatched. The CDR3 spans 14 residues.

This clonotype was observed at least ten times. The gene calls are TRBV30 and TRBJ2-3, with a possible D match to TRBD1 (6 bases). Trimming took 2 bases from V and 3 from J, leaving 18 bases between them. CDR1 and CDR2 from the germline V gene are GTSNPN and SVGIG (reference sequence). The CDR3 loop spans 16 amino acids. DNA for the CDR3: TGTGCCTGGAGTATGGGTACAGGGTATAAGACAGATACGCAGTATTTT. Translating gives CAWSMGTGYKTDTQYF.

This clonotype was counted at least ten times. The chain carries TRBV18 and TRBJ1-2; tentatively, D is TRBD1 (6 bases). The CDR3 covers 14 residues. Germline V gene lookup returns CDR1 KGHSH and CDR2 LQKENI. Deletions cut 2 bases from V and 3 bases from J, with 10 bases between. The DNA of the CDR3 is TGTGCCAGCTCACCATCGGCAGGGGACTATGGCTACACCTTC. Translated: CASSPSAGDYGYTF.

This clonotype has at least ten counts. V usage is TRBV27 and J usage is TRBJ2-7, with a possible D match to TRBD2 (5 bases). V was cut by 6 bases and J by 0 bases, with 15 bases left in between. Germline V lookup: CDR1 MNHEY, CDR2 SMNVEV (reference sequence). The CDR3 is made up of 15 amino acids. CDR3 bases: TGTGCCAGCAGAACAACTAGTACCCCCTCCTACGAGCAGTACTTC. Translating gives CASRTTSTPSYEQYF.

This clonotype was seen many times. The V gene is TRBV12-3 or TRBV12-4, the J gene TRBJ2-3, with 8 bases aligning to TRBD2. The CDR3 covers 15 residues. J gave up 0 bases and V 8 bases, and 7 bases lay outside the gene matches. CDR3 coding DNA: TGTGCCAGCCTCGATAGCGGGGTTAGCACAGATACGCAGTATTTT. Translating it yields CASLDSGVSTDTQYF.

This clonotype was counted many times. J is TRBJ2-7 and V is TRBV12-3 or TRBV12-4, with D tentatively TRBD1 (5 bases). The germline V and J ends were trimmed by 3 bases and 6 bases, with 15 bases remaining between them. The CDR3 is 14 residues long. CDR3 protein: CASSLLGLGVEQYF. The CDR3 coding sequence is TGTGCCAGCAGTTTGTTAGGGCTAGGGGTCGAGCAGTACTTC.

A note on this clonotype: Given a much more abundant clone one base away, this may be a read error. V usage is TRBV24-1 and J usage is TRBJ2-5, with TRBD2 identical over 8 bases. Germline V gene lookup returns CDR1 KGHDR and CDR2 SFDVKD. This CDR3 region has 14 residues. Losses at the gene ends were 2 bases for V and 9 bases for J; bases not matched to a gene: 7. The CDR3 is CATSDYTGREAQYF. CDR3 bases: TGTGCCACCAGTGATTACACAGGGCGGGAGGCCCAGTACTTC.

V gene TRBV20-1 combines with J gene TRBJ1-2; tentative D call: TRBD1 (6 bases). The ends were cut back, 3 bases at V and 4 bases at J, with 9 bases in the middle. In germline, CDR1 is DFQATT, CDR2 SNEGSKA (reference sequence). The CDR3 length is 12 residues. CDR3 sequence reads: CSARDSSYGYTF. The CDR3, as DNA: TGCAGTGCTAGGGACAGTTCCTATGGCTACACCTTC.

Concerning this clonotype itself: A read error is possible here, since a much larger clone lies one base away. The chain has TRBV10-3 and TRBJ2-2; 10 bases match TRBD2. The CDR3 is 16 amino acids. CDR1 and CDR2 from the germline V gene are ENHRY and SYGVKD. This chain's CDR3 is CAISDSSGRVPGELCF. The CDR3, as DNA: TGTGCCATCAGTGATTCTAGCGGGAGAGTTCCCGGGGAGCTGTGTTTT.

This clonotype was detected a few times. V usage is TRBV19 and J usage is TRBJ2-3; TRBD1 agrees at 7 bases. Germline V gene sequence: CDR1 LNHDA, CDR2 SQIVND (reference sequence). V was pared by 8 bases and J by 4 bases, with 6 bases of the junction left unmatched. CDR3 size: 13 residues. The CDR3 loop is CASYDRVADTQYF. The CDR3 nucleotides read TGTGCCAGTTATGACAGGGTAGCAGATACGCAGTATTTT.

The V call is TRBV24-1, the J call TRBJ2-1; 8 bases map to TRBD1. The germline V gene encodes CDR1 KGHDR and CDR2 SFDVKD. The J segment lost 8 bases and the V segment lost 3 bases, leaving 11 bases of the junction unmatched. This CDR3 has 16 residues. The CDR3 DNA reads TGTGCCACCAGTGATATGGACAGGGTAGTAATCGATGAGCAGTTCTTC. Its translation is CATSDMDRVVIDEQFF.

Many counts were recorded for this clonotype. V usage is TRBV20-1 and J usage is TRBJ2-7; D perhaps matches TRBD2 (7 bases). The CDR3 runs to 15 residues. The germline V gene encodes CDR1 DFQATT and CDR2 SNEGSKA (reference sequence). V lost 4 bases and J 0 bases, leaving 16 bases between the germline ends. The CDR3 is CSAIPGGALSYEQYF. The CDR3 nucleotides read TGCAGTGCTATCCCTGGGGGGGCCCTCTCCTACGAGCAGTACTTC.